The clone carrying this T cell receptor (beta chain) was seen only a few times. Its antigen is as yet unknown. Looked up from germline, CDR1 is SGHRS and CDR2 is YFSETQ. V dropped 4 bases and J dropped 4; count of bases not matched to a gene: 7. The CDR3 has 14 amino acids. Primed by a sample-barcoded 5' primer and a J-beta primer mix, a second PCR proceeded for roughly 6 to 12 cycles. Each CDR3 protein gets one entry after TCRdb re-called the 5' RACE reads with MiXCR. The sample carries under 800,000 distinct CDR3 sequences, around 21% recorded once. This sample stems from a study of blood T cells in healthy people across ages. About the research overall: Through template switching, about one barcoded beta molecule was captured per two T cells, as measured in model experiments. General study results and limits: Using unsorted PBMCs precluded a conclusive naive versus antigen-experienced comparison.

Sequenced input: blood. The receptor's source is a man in his 70s in good health. The rearrangement joins TRBV5-1 to TRBJ1-1; TRBD1 agrees at 7 bases. CDR3 bases: TGCGCCAGCAGCGCAGGGGGGAGTCGCACTGAAGCTTTCTTT. Residues: CASSAGGSRTEAFF.